This TCR beta chain was sequenced in a study of T cell responses to AZD1222 COVID-19 vaccine. Study-level findings and limits: In a largely white British group with more females than males, clonal diversity was possibly underestimated. Close to half of spike-specific TCRs reportedly recognize unmutated variant regions. Vaccine-associated CD4 TCRs ranged over spike, dominating at 160-218 and 743-854. Repertoire samples came only from after the peak T cell response.

The CDR3 covers 12 residues. Per the germline V gene, CDR1 is MNHEY and CDR2 is SVGAGI. The ends were cut back, 6 bases at V and 1 base at J, with 6 bases in the middle. The repertoire was sequenced with immunoSEQ multiplex PCR; TCRdb's copy has only in-frame clones and lacks some. The sample gives under 250,000 clones, more than 85% of which show up once; 1% is in the top ten. To note about this clone: Its antigen is unknown.

This chain uses TRBV6-5 with TRBJ1-1; the D is unclear. Material: peripheral blood, obtained on day 0 of MenACWY control vaccination. The sequence derives from an adult in good health. CDR3 nucleotides: TGTGCCAGCAGCGGTAGGAACACTGAAGCTTTCTTT. Translating it yields CASSGRNTEAFF.